The 9 T cell receptor beta chains in this list originate from one sample, sequenced in a study of blood T cell repertoires in COVID-19. Assay used: immunoSEQ multiplex PCR; TCRdb lists only in-frame clones, some missing. Among about 76,000 clones listed, roughly 90% were seen once. The sequenced material came from peripheral blood. These receptor sequences come from a human donor in a cohort sampled during active COVID-19.

The chain couples TRBV30 to TRBJ2-2; 10 nucleotides match TRBD1. This CDR3 is built from 19 residues. After removal of 0 bases from V and 6 bases from J, the junction contained 16 bases not matched to a gene. Germline V gene lookup returns CDR1 GTSNPN and CDR2 SVGIG (reference sequence). CDR3 DNA sequence: TGTGCCTGGAGTGTCCCCCTCCCTCCCCCGACAGGGGGCGCCGGGGAGCTGTTTTTT. It codes for CAWSVPLPPPTGGAGELFF.

The genes are TRBV6-4 and TRBJ2-7; 10 bases line up with TRBD1. CDR1 and CDR2 (germline): MRHNA, SNTAGT. The CDR3 has 14 residues. Trimming removed 4 bases from V and 6 bases from J; junction bases left unmatched: 6. This chain's CDR3 is CASSVEGQGREQYF. The CDR3, as DNA: TGTGCCAGCAGTGTAGAGGGACAGGGGCGCGAGCAGTACTTC.

The V and J genes are TRBV7-7 and TRBJ2-5; 9 nucleotides align to TRBD1. The CDR3 runs 16 residues. Germline V gene lookup returns CDR1 SSHAT and CDR2 FNYEAQ (reference sequence). The V gene end was trimmed by 5 bases and the J gene end by 4 bases; junction bases not matched to a gene: 11. The CDR3: CASSRTGTGQGETQYF. CDR3 sequence (DNA): TGTGCCAGCAGCAGAACCGGGACAGGGCAGGGAGAGACCCAGTACTTC. The variable domain in full, with the rest retrieved from reference TRBV7-7 and TRBJ2-5, is GAGVSQSPRYKVTKRGQDVTLRCDPISSHATLYWYQQALGQGPEFLTYFNYEAQPDKSGLPSDRFSAERPEGSISTLTIQRTEQRDSAMYRCASSRTGTGQGETQYFGPGTRLLVL.

DNA for the CDR3: TGCGCCAGCAGCCAGGGGTGGGGTCCCCGGGGTCAGCCCCAGCATTTT. Translation gives CASSQGWGPRGQPQHF. J is TRBJ1-5 and V is TRBV4-1; no clear D. V shed 3 bases and J shed 6 bases, with 18 bases lying between them. CDR3 length equals 16 residues. Germline V gene sequence: CDR1 MGHRA, CDR2 YSYEKL.

The rearrangement uses TRBV5-6 and TRBJ2-2; 13 positions agree with TRBD2. Germline trimming cut 6 bases from V and 4 bases from J; bases unmatched to any gene: 6. The CDR3 extends over 16 amino acids. Looked up from germline, CDR1 is SGHDT and CDR2 is YYEEEE. CDR3 loop: CASNGLAGARTGELFF. DNA of the CDR3: TGTGCCAGCAACGGACTAGCGGGAGCCCGCACCGGGGAGCTGTTTTTT.

J is TRBJ1-5 and V is TRBV19; the D is unclear. CDR1 is LNHDA and CDR2 is SQIVND in the germline V gene (reference sequence). The CDR3 runs 17 residues. V lost 4 bases and J 3 bases, leaving 19 bases between the germline ends. The CDR3: CASSTHQDTRFNQPQHF. CDR3 sequence (DNA): TGTGCCAGTAGTACTCACCAAGACACCAGGTTCAATCAGCCCCAGCATTTT. Together with reference TRBV19 and TRBJ1-5, the CDR3 gives the full variable domain: DGGITQSPKYLFRKEGQNVTLSCEQNLNHDAMYWYRQDPGQGLRLIYYSQIVNDFQKGDIAEGYSVSREKKESFPLTVTSAQKNPTAFYLCASSTHQDTRFNQPQHFGDGTRLSIL.

The chain links TRBV9 to TRBJ2-7; 8 bases match TRBD2. V was clipped by 2 bases and J by 3 bases; unmatched bases: 10. Germline V CDR1 and CDR2: SGDLS, YYNGEE. The CDR3 is 16 residues long. CDR3 sequence (DNA): TGTGCCAGCAGCGTCAGTGCCGGGACTAGTATCTACGAGCAGTACTTC. Translating it yields CASSVSAGTSIYEQYF.

This chain uses TRBV4-2 with TRBJ1-4; D uncertain. CDR3 length: 16 amino acids. V dropped 0 bases and J dropped 0 bases, with 8 bases sitting between them. Germline lookup yields CDR1 LGHNA and CDR2 YNFKEQ. The CDR3 loop is CASSQDDSATNEKLFF. The CDR3 DNA reads as TGTGCCAGCAGCCAAGACGACTCCGCAACTAATGAAAAACTGTTTTTT.

V and J are TRBV19 and TRBJ1-2; D is possibly TRBD1 (5 bases). Germline-derived CDR1 and CDR2 are LNHDA and SQIVND (reference sequence). V shed 4 bases and J shed 5 bases, with 11 bases lying between them. The CDR3 has 13 amino acids. This chain's CDR3 is CASSTGFWYGYTF. CDR3 nucleotides: TGTGCCAGTAGTACAGGGTTTTGGTATGGCTACACCTTC.